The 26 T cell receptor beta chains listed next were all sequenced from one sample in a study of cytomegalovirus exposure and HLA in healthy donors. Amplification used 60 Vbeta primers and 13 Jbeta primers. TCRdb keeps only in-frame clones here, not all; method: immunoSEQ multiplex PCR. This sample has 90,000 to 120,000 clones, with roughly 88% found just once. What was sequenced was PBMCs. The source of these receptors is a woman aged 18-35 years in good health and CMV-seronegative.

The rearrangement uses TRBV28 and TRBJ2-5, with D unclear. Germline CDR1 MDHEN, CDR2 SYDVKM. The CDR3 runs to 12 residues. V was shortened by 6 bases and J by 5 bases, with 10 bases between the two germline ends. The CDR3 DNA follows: TGTGCCAGCAGCCCCCTTTTGGAGACCCAGTACTTC. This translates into CASSPLLETQYF.

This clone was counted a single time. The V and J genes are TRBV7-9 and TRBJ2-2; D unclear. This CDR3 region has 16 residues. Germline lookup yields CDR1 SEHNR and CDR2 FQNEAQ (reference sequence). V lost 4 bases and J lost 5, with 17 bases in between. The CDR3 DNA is TGTGCCAGCAGCTCAGACTCCGGCCAAAATACCGGGGAGCTGTTTTTT. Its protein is CASSSDSGQNTGELFF.

The CDR3 coding sequence is TGTGCCAGCAGCCAGGACAGATCCTATGGCTACACCTTC. Translation: CASSQDRSYGYTF. The chain links TRBV7-2 to TRBJ1-2; maybe TRBD1 (6 bases). Looked up from germline, CDR1 is SGHTA and CDR2 is FQGNSA. Trimming removed 5 bases at V and 4 bases at J, with 11 bases between. The CDR3 loop spans 13 amino acids.

The CDR3 sequence: CASRDSSNYEQYF. The CDR3 coding sequence is TGTGCCAGCAGGGACAGCTCGAACTACGAGCAGTACTTC. The chain uses TRBV6-1 and TRBJ2-7; D possibly corresponds to TRBD1 (6 bases). The CDR3 extends over 13 amino acids. V shed 6 bases and J shed 3 bases, with 12 bases lying between them. Germline assignment: CDR1 MNHNS and CDR2 SASEGT.

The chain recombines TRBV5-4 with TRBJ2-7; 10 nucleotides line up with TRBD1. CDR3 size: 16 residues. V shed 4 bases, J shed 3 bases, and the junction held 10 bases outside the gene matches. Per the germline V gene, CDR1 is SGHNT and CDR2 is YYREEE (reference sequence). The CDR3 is CASSPRTGGSVYEQYF. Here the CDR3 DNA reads TGTGCCAGCAGCCCCCGGACAGGGGGATCGGTCTACGAGCAGTACTTC.

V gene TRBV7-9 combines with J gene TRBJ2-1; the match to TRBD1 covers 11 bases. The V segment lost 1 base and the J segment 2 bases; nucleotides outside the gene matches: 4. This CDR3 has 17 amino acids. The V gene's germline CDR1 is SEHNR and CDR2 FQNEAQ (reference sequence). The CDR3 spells CASSLGTGGFAYNEQFF. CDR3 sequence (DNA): TGTGCCAGCAGCTTAGGGACAGGGGGCTTTGCCTACAATGAGCAGTTCTTC.

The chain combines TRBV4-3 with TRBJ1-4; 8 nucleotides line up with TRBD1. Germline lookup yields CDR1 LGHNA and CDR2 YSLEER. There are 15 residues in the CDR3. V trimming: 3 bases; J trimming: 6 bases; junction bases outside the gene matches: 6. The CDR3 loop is CASSQDREEDEKLFF. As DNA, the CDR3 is TGCGCCAGCAGCCAGGACAGGGAGGAAGATGAAAAACTGTTTTTT.

The CDR3: CASSLWGTGASYEQYF. CDR3 DNA: TGTGCCAGCAGCTTATGGGGGACAGGGGCCTCCTACGAGCAGTACTTC. The V gene is TRBV7-8, the J gene TRBJ2-7, with 10 bases fitting TRBD1. The CDR3 has 16 residues. CDR1 is SGHVS and CDR2 is FQNEAQ in the germline V gene. With V trimmed by 2 bases and J by 0 bases, 4 bases remained unmatched.

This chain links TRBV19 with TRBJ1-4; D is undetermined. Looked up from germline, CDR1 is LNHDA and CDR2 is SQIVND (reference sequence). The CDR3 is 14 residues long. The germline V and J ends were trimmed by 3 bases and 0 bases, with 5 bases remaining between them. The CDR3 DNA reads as TGTGCCAGTAGTATTAGCTCAACTAATGAAAAACTGTTTTTT. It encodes CASSISSTNEKLFF.

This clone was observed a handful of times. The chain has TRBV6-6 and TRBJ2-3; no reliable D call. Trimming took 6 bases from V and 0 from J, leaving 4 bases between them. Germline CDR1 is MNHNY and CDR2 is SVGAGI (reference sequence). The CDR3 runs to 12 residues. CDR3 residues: CASSRSTDTQYF. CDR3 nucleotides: TGTGCCAGCAGCAGGAGCACAGATACGCAGTATTTT.

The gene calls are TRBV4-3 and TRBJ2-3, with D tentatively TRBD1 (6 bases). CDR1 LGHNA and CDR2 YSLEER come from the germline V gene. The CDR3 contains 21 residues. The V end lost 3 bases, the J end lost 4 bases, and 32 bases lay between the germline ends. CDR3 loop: CASSQTTGTPTISLPADTQYF. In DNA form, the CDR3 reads TGCGCCAGCAGCCAGACAACCGGGACACCCACGATAAGCCTCCCCGCAGATACGCAGTATTTT.

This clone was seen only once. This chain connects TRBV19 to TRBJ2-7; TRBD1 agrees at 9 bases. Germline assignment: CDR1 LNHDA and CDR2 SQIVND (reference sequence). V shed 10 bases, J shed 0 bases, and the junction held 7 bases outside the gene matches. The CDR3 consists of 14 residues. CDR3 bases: TGTGCCACCAGACAGGGACAGGGCTCCTACGAGCAGTACTTC. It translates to CATRQGQGSYEQYF. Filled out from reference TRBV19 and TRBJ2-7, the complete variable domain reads DGGITQSPKYLFRKEGQNVTLSCEQNLNHDAMYWYRQDPGQGLRLIYYSQIVNDFQKGDIAEGYSVSREKKESFPLTVTSAQKNPTAFYLCATRQGQGSYEQYFGPGTRLTVT.

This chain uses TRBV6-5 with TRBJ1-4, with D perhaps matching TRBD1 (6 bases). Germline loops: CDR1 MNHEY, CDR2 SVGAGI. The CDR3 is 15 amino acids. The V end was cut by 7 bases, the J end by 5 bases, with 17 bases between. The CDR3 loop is CASNTKERGNEKLFF. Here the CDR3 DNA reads TGTGCCAGCAACACCAAGGAAAGGGGGAATGAAAAACTGTTTTTT.

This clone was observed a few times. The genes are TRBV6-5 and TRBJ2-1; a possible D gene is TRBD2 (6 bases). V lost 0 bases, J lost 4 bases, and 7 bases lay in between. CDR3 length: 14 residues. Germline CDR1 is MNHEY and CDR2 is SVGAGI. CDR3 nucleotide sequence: TGTGCCAGCAGTTACTCGGCGGGGTACAATGAGCAGTTCTTC. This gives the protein CASSYSAGYNEQFF.

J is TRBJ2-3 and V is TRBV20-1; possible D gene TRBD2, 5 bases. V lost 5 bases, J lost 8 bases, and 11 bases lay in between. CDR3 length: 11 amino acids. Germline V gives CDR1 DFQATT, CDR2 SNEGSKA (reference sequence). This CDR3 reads CSAPLGATQYF. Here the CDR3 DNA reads TGCAGTGCTCCACTAGGAGCTACGCAGTATTTT.

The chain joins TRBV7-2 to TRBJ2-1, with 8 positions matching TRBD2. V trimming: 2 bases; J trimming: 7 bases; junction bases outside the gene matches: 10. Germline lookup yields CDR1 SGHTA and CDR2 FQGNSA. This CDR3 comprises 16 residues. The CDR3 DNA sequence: TGTGCCAGCAGCTTAATCAGGACGGGAGGGCCAAATGAGCAGTTCTTC. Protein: CASSLIRTGGPNEQFF.

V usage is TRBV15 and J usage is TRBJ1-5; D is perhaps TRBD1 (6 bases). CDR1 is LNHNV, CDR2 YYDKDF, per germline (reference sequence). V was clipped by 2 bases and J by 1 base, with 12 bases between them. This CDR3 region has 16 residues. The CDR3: CATSRPGEGSNQPQHF. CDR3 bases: TGTGCCACCAGCAGACCAGGGGAAGGGAGCAATCAGCCCCAGCATTTT. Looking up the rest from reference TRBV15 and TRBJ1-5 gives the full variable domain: DAMVIQNPRYQVTQFGKPVTLSCSQTLNHNVMYWYQQKSSQAPKLLFHYYDKDFNNEADTPDNFQSRRPNTSFCFLDIRSPGLGDTAMYLCATSRPGEGSNQPQHFGDGTRLSIL.

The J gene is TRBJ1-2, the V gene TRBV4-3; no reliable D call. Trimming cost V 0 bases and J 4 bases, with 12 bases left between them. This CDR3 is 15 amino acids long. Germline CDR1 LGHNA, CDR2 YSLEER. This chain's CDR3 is CASSQDRDNIYGYTF. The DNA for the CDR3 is TGCGCCAGCAGCCAAGATCGTGACAATATCTATGGCTACACCTTC.

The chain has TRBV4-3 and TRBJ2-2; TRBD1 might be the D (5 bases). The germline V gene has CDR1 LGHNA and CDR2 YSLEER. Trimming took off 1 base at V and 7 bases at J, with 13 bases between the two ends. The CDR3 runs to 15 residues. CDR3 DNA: TGCGCCAGCAGCCAAGCCATCCAGGGTGTCGGGGAGCTGTTTTTT. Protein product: CASSQAIQGVGELFF.

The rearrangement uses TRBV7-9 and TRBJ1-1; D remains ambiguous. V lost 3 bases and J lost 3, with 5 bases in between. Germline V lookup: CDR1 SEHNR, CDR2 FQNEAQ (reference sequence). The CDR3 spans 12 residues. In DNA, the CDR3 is TGTGCCAGCAGCTTTGACTACACTGAAGCTTTCTTT. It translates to CASSFDYTEAFF.

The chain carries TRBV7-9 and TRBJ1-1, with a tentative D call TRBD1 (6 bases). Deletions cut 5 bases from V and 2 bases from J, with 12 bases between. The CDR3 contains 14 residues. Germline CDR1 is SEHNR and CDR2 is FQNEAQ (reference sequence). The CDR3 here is CASSGVQGNTEAFF. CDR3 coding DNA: TGTGCCAGCAGCGGCGTACAGGGTAACACTGAAGCTTTCTTT.

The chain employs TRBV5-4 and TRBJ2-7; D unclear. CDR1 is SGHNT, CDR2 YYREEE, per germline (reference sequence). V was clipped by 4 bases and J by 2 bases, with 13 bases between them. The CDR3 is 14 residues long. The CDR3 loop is CASSPEVRTYEQYF. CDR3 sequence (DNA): TGTGCCAGCAGCCCTGAGGTCCGAACCTACGAGCAGTACTTC.

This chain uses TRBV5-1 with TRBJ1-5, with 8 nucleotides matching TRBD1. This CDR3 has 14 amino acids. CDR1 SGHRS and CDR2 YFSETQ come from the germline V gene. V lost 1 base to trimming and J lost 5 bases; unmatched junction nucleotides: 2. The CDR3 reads CASSLTGGDQPQHF. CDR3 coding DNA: TGCGCCAGCAGCTTGACAGGGGGGGATCAGCCCCAGCATTTT.

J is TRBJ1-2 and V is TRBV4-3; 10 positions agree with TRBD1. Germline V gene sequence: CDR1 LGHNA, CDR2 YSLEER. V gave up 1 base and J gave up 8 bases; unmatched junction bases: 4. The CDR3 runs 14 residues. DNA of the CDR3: TGCGCCAGCAGCCAAGCCGGGACAGGGGCCGGCTACACCTTC. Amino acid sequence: CASSQAGTGAGYTF.

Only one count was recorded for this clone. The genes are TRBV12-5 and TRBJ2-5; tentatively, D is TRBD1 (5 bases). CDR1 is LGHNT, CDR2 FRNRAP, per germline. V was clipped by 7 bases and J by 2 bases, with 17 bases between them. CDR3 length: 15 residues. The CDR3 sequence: CASEGRAPLQETQYF. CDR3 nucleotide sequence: TGTGCTAGTGAGGGCAGGGCACCCTTGCAAGAGACCCAGTACTTC.

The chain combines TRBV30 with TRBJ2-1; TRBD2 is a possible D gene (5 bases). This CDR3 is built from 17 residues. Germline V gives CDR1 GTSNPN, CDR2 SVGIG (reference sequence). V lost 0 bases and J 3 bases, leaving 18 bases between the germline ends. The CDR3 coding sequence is TGTGCCTGGAGTGTATTCCCACCCAGCGGTCTCTACAATGAGCAGTTCTTC. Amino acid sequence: CAWSVFPPSGLYNEQFF.